This T cell receptor beta chain is from a study of PD-1 blockade in classical Hodgkin lymphoma. Findings and caveats of the study: Underlying causes for the observed repertoire differences were not defined, possibly disease activity or prior therapy. When set against healthy donors, newly diagnosed patients were reported to show lower baseline TCR diversity.

Each and every patient relapsed after autologous stem cell transplantation, and patients got differing brentuximab vedotin exposure. Germline CDR1 reads MGHDK; CDR2 reads SYGVNS. CDR3 length equals 15 residues. V was trimmed by 3 bases and J by 6 bases, leaving 17 bases between them. As concerns this clone: Its target is unknown.

The repertoire was sequenced with immunoSEQ multiplex PCR; TCRdb's copy has only in-frame clones and lacks some. Of roughly 90,000 clones in the sample, 80% to 90% are singletons; the top ten hold 15% to 20%. V and J are TRBV25-1 and TRBJ1-2; D not resolved. This TCR came from a human donor with classical Hodgkin lymphoma. The sequencing used peripheral blood mononuclear cells (PBMCs), collected before the second cycle of nivolumab. The CDR3 DNA sequence: TGTGCCAGCAGTGATTCCGGACCGGTTAGAGATGGCTACACCTTC. Its protein product is CASSDSGPVRDGYTF.